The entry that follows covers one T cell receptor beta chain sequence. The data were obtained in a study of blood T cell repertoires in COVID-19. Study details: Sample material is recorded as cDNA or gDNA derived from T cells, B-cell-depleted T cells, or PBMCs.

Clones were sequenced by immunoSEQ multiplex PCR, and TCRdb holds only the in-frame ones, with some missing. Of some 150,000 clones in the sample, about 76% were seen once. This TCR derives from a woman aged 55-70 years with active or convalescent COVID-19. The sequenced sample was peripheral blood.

In DNA, the CDR3 is TGTGCCAGCAGTGATCAGGGGTGGACTGAAGCTTTCTTT. The encoded protein is CASSDQGWTEAFF. The chain combines TRBV2 with TRBJ1-1; tentatively, D is TRBD1 (6 bases). Germline V gene sequence: CDR1 SNHLY, CDR2 FYNNEI. Trimming removed 3 bases at V and 5 bases at J, with 10 bases between. CDR3 length: 13 residues.